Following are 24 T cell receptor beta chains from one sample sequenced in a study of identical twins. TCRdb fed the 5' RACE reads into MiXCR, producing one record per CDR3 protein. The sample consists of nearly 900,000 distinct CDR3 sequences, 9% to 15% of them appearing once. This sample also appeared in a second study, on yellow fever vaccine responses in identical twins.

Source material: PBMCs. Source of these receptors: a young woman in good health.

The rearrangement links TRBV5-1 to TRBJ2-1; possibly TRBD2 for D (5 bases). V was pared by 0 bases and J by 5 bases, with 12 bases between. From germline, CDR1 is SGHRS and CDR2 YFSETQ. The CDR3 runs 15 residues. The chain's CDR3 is CASSLGRPFDNEQFF. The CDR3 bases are TGCGCCAGCAGCTTGGGGAGGCCCTTTGACAATGAGCAGTTCTTC. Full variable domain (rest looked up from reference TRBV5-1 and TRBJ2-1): KAGVTQTPRYLIKTRGQQVTLSCSPISGHRSVSWYQQTPGQGLQFLFEYFSETQRNKGNFPGRFSGRQFSNSRSEMNVSTLELGDSALYLCASSLGRPFDNEQFFGPGTRLTVL.

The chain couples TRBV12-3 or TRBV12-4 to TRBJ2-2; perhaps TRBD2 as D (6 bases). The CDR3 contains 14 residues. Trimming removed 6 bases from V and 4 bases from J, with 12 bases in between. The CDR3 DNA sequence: TGTGCCAGCAGATTGGAGGGATCCACCGGGGAGCTGTTTTTT. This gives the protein CASRLEGSTGELFF.

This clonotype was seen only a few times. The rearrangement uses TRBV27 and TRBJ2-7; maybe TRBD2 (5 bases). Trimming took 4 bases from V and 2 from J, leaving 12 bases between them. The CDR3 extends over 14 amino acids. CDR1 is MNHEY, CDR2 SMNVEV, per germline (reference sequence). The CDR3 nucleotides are TGTGCCAGCAGTTCCCCGATGCGGGCCTACGAGCAGTACTTC. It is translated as CASSSPMRAYEQYF.

The CDR3 reads CASSQAGTSSIWQQFF. The DNA for the CDR3 is TGTGCCAGCAGCCAAGCCGGGACTAGCTCTATCTGGCAGCAGTTCTTC. This chain links TRBV27 with TRBJ2-1, with 9 bases fitting TRBD2. J lost 11 bases, V lost 6 bases, and 17 bases had no gene match. CDR3 length equals 16 residues. Germline assignment: CDR1 MNHEY and CDR2 SMNVEV (reference sequence).

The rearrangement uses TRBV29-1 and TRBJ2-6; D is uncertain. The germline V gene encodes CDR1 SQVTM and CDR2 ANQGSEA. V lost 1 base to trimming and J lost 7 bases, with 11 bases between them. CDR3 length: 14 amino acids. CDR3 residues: CSVEAGLGANVLTF. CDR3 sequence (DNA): TGCAGCGTTGAAGCCGGCCTGGGAGCCAACGTCCTGACTTTC. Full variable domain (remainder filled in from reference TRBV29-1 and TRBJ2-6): SAVISQKPSRDICQRGTSLTIQCQVDSQVTMMFWYRQQPGQSLTLIATANQGSEATYESGFVIDKFPISRPNLTFSTLTVSNMSPEDSSIYLCSVEAGLGANVLTFGAGSRLTVL.

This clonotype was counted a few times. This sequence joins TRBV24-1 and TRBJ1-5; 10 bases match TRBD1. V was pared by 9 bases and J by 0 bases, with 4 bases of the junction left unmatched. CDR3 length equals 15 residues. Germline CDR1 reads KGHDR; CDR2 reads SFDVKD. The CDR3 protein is CATSTGGHSNQPQHF. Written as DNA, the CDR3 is TGTGCCACCTCGACAGGGGGCCATAGCAATCAGCCCCAGCATTTT.

CDR3 sequence (DNA): TGTGCCACCAGTGCCCGGACAGGGAGCACCGGGGAGCTGTTTTTT. It yields the protein CATSARTGSTGELFF. The gene calls are TRBV24-1 and TRBJ2-2, with 8 bases that match TRBD1. Germline V gene data show CDR1 as KGHDR and CDR2 as SFDVKD. Trimming took 5 bases from V and 4 from J; bases not matched to a gene: 5. CDR3 length: 15 residues.

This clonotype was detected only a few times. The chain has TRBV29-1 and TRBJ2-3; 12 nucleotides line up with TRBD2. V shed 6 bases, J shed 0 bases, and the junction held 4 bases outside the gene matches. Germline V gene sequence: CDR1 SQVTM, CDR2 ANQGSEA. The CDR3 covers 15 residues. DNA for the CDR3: TGCAGCGTCAATGGACTAGCGGGGAGCACAGATACGCAGTATTTT. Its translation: CSVNGLAGSTDTQYF.

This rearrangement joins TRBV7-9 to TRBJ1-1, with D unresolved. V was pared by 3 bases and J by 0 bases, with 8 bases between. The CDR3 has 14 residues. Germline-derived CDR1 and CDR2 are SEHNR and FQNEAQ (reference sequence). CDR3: CASSLAAMNTEAFF. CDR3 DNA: TGTGCCAGCAGCTTGGCCGCCATGAACACTGAAGCTTTCTTT.

Written as DNA, the CDR3 is TGTGCCAGCAATTGGGGGACAGGGGTTCCTGAGCAGTTCTTC. Encoded protein: CASNWGTGVPEQFF. The V and J genes are TRBV6-5 and TRBJ2-1; 10 positions agree with TRBD1. This CDR3 spans 14 amino acids. The trim removed 7 bases at V and 9 bases at J, leaving 9 bases unmatched. The germline V gene has CDR1 MNHEY and CDR2 SVGAGI.

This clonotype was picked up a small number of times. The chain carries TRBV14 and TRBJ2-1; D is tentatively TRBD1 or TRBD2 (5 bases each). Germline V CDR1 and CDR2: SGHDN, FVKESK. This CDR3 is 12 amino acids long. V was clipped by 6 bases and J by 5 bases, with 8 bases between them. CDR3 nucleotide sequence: TGTGCCAGCAGGGGGGTGAACAATGAGCAGTTCTTC. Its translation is CASRGVNNEQFF.

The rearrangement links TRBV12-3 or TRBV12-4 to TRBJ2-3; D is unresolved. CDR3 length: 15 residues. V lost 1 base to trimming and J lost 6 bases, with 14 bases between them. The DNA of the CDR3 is TGTGCCAGCAGTTTAGGGGGTACTTTGACCGATACGCAGTATTTT. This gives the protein CASSLGGTLTDTQYF.

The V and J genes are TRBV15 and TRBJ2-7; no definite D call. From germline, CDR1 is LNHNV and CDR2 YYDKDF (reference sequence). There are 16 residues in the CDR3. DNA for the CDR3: TGTGCCACCAGCAGAGTAGGCGGAACCAGCTCCTGCGAGCAGTACGTC. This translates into CATSRVGGTSSCEQYV.

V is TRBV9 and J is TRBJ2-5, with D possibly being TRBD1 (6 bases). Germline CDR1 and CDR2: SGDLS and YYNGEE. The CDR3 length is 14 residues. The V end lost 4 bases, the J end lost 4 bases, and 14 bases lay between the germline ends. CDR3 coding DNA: TGTGCCAGCAGCCCAGGGGTCGGGTCAGAGACCCAGTACTTC. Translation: CASSPGVGSETQYF.

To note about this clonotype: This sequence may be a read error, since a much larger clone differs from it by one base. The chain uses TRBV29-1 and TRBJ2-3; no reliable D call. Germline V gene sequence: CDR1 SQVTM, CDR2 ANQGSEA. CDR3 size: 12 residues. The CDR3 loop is CSVEIGADTHYF. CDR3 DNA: TGCAGCGTTGAAATAGGCGCAGATACGCACTATTTT.

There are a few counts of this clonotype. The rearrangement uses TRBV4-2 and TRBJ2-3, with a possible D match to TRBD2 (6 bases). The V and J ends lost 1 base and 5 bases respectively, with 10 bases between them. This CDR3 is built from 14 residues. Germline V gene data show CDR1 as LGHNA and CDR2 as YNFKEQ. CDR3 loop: CASSQGGVIDTQYF. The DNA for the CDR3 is TGTGCCAGCAGCCAAGGCGGGGTCATAGATACGCAGTATTTT.

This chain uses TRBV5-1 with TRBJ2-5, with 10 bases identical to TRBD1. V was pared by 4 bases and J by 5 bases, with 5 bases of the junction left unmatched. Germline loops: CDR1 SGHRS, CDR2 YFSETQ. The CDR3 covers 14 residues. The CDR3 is CASSRRDRGETQYF. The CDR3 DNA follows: TGCGCCAGCAGCCGCCGGGACAGGGGCGAGACCCAGTACTTC.

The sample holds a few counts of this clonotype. The CDR3 protein is CSAPWTGRPEAFF. CDR3 nucleotides: TGCAGTGCCCCCTGGACAGGGAGGCCTGAAGCTTTCTTT. The chain has TRBV20-1 and TRBJ1-1; 8 bases agree with TRBD1. Germline V gene sequence: CDR1 DFQATT, CDR2 SNEGSKA (reference sequence). V shed 6 bases, J shed 6 bases, and the junction held 9 bases outside the gene matches. The CDR3 extends over 13 amino acids.

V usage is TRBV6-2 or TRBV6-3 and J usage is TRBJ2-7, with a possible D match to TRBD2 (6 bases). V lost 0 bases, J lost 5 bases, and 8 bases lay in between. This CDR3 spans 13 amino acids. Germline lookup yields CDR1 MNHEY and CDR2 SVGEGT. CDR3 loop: CASSYSEGNEQYV. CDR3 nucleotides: TGTGCCAGCAGTTACTCGGAGGGTAACGAGCAGTACGTC.

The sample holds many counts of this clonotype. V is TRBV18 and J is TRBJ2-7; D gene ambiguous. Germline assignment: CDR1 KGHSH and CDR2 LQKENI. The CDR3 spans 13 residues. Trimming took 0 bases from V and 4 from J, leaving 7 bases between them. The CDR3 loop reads CASSPPYSYEQYF. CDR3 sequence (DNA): TGTGCCAGCTCACCACCGTACTCTTACGAGCAGTACTTC.

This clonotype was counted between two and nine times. This CDR3 is CASSYGGGGSYEQYV. Written as DNA, the CDR3 is TGTGCCAGCAGCTACGGGGGGGGTGGCTCCTACGAGCAGTACGTC. This chain links TRBV11-2 with TRBJ2-7; 8 nucleotides align to TRBD2. The V gene's germline CDR1 is SGHAT and CDR2 FQNNGV. The ends lost 4 bases at V and 0 bases at J; junction bases unmatched: 5. The length of the CDR3 is 15 residues.

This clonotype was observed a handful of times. The CDR3 region is CASSLKAGTLKLETQYF. Written as DNA, the CDR3 is TGTGCCAGCAGTTTAAAGGCCGGAACCCTCAAACTAGAGACCCAGTACTTC. This chain links TRBV12-3 or TRBV12-4 with TRBJ2-5; D gene ambiguous. The CDR3 extends over 17 amino acids. The germline V and J ends were trimmed by 2 bases and 4 bases, with 20 bases remaining between them.

The DNA for the CDR3 is TGTGCCACCAGCAGAGGACTGGGATACTACGAGCAGTACGTC. This encodes CATSRGLGYYEQYV. The chain has TRBV15 and TRBJ2-7; no definite D call. The CDR3 contains 14 residues. Germline CDR1 is LNHNV and CDR2 is YYDKDF (reference sequence). Trimming cost V 1 base and J 3 bases, with 10 bases left between them.

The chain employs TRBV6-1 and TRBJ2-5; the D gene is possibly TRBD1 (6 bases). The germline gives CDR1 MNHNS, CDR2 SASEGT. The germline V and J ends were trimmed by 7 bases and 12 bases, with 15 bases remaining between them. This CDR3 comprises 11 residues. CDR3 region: CASILQGPKYF. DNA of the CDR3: TGTGCCAGCATCCTACAGGGCCCAAAGTACTTC.